This is a list of T cell receptor beta chains from one sample in a study of breast tumors, draining lymph nodes, adjacent tissues. One entry per CDR3 protein, called by TCRdb with MiXCR from the multiplex PCR reads. The table records about 230,000 distinct CDR3 sequences, around 32% of them present only once. Sequenced input: axillary lymph node tissue. The source is a female donor with breast cancer. Some clones in this sample may be carry-over from other donors' samples. Each CDR3 is given with its conserved first and last residue. D genes are given only for firm matches. For some rows the clone size is stated as once, few or many, or as a class when expanded; others skip it.

clone_size	v_call	cdr3_length	d_call	j_call	cdr3_nt	cdr3_aa
.	TRBV6-2/TRBV6-3	15	TRBD1	TRBJ2-3	TGTGCCAGCAGTCCCGGACAGGGACAGGAGAATACGCAGTATTTT	CASSPGQGQENTQYF
many	TRBV7-8	15	.	TRBJ1-3	TGTGCCAGCAGCTTTTACAAGGGACCGGGAAACACCATATATTTT	CASSFYKGPGNTIYF
.	TRBV14	18	.	TRBJ1-5	TGTGCCAGCAGCCAAGATCCGGGACTAGGTTCCTCCGAGCAGCCCCAGCATTTT	CASSQDPGLGSSEQPQHF
many	TRBV27	15	TRBD1	TRBJ1-2	TGTGCCAGCAGTTCGGGACAGGGGCTTGGTGGTGGCTACACCTTC	CASSSGQGLGGGYTF
many	TRBV7-9	19	TRBD1	TRBJ2-1	TGTGCCAGCAGCTCCCGGACAGGGGGTTGGGGGTTGGCGTACAATGAGCAGTTCTTC	CASSSRTGGWGLAYNEQFF
.	TRBV10-2	14	.	TRBJ1-5	TGCGCCAGCAGTGTGGGGCTTAGCAATCAGCCCCAGCATTTT	CASSVGLSNQPQHF
once	TRBV30	15	TRBD1	TRBJ1-3	TGTGCCTGGAGTTTAGGGACAGTCGATCTAAACACCATATATTTT	CAWSLGTVDLNTIYF
few	TRBV10-1	14	.	TRBJ2-7	TGCGCCAGCAACCCCGGGGCACAGGACTACGAGCAGTACTTC	CASNPGAQDYEQYF
.	TRBV6-5	14	.	TRBJ1-1	TGTGCCAGCAGTCCCCCCGGGGGAGGCACTGAAGCTTTCTTT	CASSPPGGGTEAFF
few	TRBV6-6	16	TRBD2	TRBJ2-1	TGTGCCAGCAGTGACCCGGGACTAGCGGGAGTCAATGAGCAGTTCTTC	CASSDPGLAGVNEQFF
.	TRBV7-8	16	TRBD2	TRBJ2-5	TGTGCCAGCAGCTTACTAAGACTAGCGGGAGTTGAGACCCAGTACTTC	CASSLLRLAGVETQYF